This TCR beta chain was sequenced for a study of cytomegalovirus exposure and HLA in healthy donors. Across the whole study: A subsequent analysis reported that the roughly 120 validation repertoires were produced on the same platform that had also been used for the roughly 700 first-cohort repertoires.

With 8 bases removed from V and 2 bases from J, the gap between germline ends came to 13 bases. This CDR3 contains 14 residues. Germline V lookup: CDR1 MNHEY, CDR2 SVGAGI. From the 120-subject validation cohort, which was separate from the roughly 670-subject first cohort, the donors were drawn. Note on this clone: Its cognate antigen is unknown.

General study results and limits: Reports described diagnosis of cytomegalovirus status by the classifier as highly specific and sensitive. It was approximately 150 TCR beta chains that were listed as cytomegalovirus-associated.

TCRdb keeps only in-frame clones here, not all; method: immunoSEQ multiplex PCR. The repertoire includes about 110,000 clones, approximately 96% of them detected once, and approximately 0.67% sits in the top ten. This chain uses TRBV6-5 with TRBJ2-1; possible D gene TRBD2, 5 bases. This receptor was identified in a woman younger than 30 in good health and CMV-seronegative. Source material: PBMCs. The CDR3 protein is CASREGLAYNEQFF. CDR3 DNA: TGTGCCAGCCGGGAAGGGTTGGCCTACAATGAGCAGTTCTTC.